The 10 T cell receptor beta chains below come from one sample, sequenced in a study of T cell responses to AZD1222 COVID-19 vaccine. Measured with immunoSEQ multiplex PCR; TCRdb has only the in-frame clones, and not every one. The profile shows approximately 70,000 clones, roughly 80% of them singletons. This material consisted of peripheral blood, taken on day 0 of AZD1222 vaccination. These receptor sequences come from an adult in good health.

The CDR3 DNA is TGTGCCAGCAGCTGGGGCTCCGGGACAGCGGACTATGGCTACACCTTC. Its protein is CASSWGSGTADYGYTF. This rearrangement joins TRBV5-4 to TRBJ1-2; 7 bases align to TRBD1. CDR1 and CDR2 from the germline V gene are SGHNT and YYREEE (reference sequence). CDR3 length: 16 residues. Losses at the gene ends were 3 bases for V and 3 bases for J; bases not matched to a gene: 11. Looking up the rest from reference TRBV5-4 and TRBJ1-2 gives the full variable domain: ETGVTQSPTHLIKTRGQQVTLRCSSQSGHNTVSWYQQALGQGPQFIFQYYREEENGRGNFPPRFSGLQFPNYSSELNVNALELDDSALYLCASSWGSGTADYGYTFGSGTRLTVV.

This rearrangement joins TRBV7-9 to TRBJ2-7; D not resolved. The CDR3 extends over 13 amino acids. Trimming cost V 4 bases and J 5 bases, with 12 bases left between them. CDR1 and CDR2 from the germline V gene are SEHNR and FQNEAQ (reference sequence). The CDR3 here is CASSSATHDEQYF. The CDR3 DNA reads TGTGCCAGCAGCTCCGCTACTCATGACGAGCAGTACTTC.

The sample holds one count of this clone. CDR3: CASALDPGGGYTF. CDR3 nucleotides: TGTGCTAGTGCCCTGGACCCAGGGGGAGGCTACACCTTC. This chain joins TRBV12-5 and TRBJ1-2, with 7 bases lining up with TRBD1. With V trimmed by 7 bases and J by 8 bases, 10 bases remained unmatched. CDR3 length: 13 amino acids. Germline CDR1 and CDR2: LGHNT and FRNRAP.

V usage is TRBV4-2 and J usage is TRBJ1-2, with a weak D call TRBD1 (6 bases). Germline assignment: CDR1 LGHNA and CDR2 YNFKEQ. V shed 2 bases and J shed 4 bases, with 14 bases lying between them. The CDR3 length is 15 residues. The CDR3 loop is CASSQTGISGYGYTF. The CDR3 coding sequence is TGTGCCAGCAGCCAAACAGGGATTTCGGGCTATGGCTACACCTTC.

The V gene is TRBV29-1, the J gene TRBJ2-1; 8 bases are a match to TRBD2. CDR1 SQVTM and CDR2 ANQGSEA come from the germline V gene. The ends lost 6 bases at V and 7 bases at J; junction bases unmatched: 14. The CDR3 is 15 residues long. The CDR3 spells CSVKLWSGGSNEQFF. Here the CDR3 DNA reads TGCAGCGTAAAACTATGGAGCGGGGGCTCGAATGAGCAGTTCTTC.

V and J are TRBV30 and TRBJ1-5, with D unclear. Germline V gene sequence: CDR1 GTSNPN, CDR2 SVGIG (reference sequence). Trimming cost V 0 bases and J 2 bases, with 5 bases left between them. The CDR3 is 13 amino acids. In nucleotides, the CDR3 is TGTGCCTGGAGTGTAGAGGGCAATCAGCCCCAGCATTTT. This translates into CAWSVEGNQPQHF.

This clone is a singleton in its sample. The rearrangement joins TRBV5-5 to TRBJ2-1; 9 nucleotides agree with TRBD1. V lost 3 bases to trimming and J lost 8 bases; unmatched junction nucleotides: 15. The CDR3 extends over 17 amino acids. Germline assignment: CDR1 SGHKS and CDR2 YYEKEE (reference sequence). CDR3 residues: CASSSRPTGQGRDEQFF. The CDR3 DNA is TGTGCCAGCAGCTCGCGCCCCACGGGACAGGGTCGCGATGAGCAGTTCTTC.

V and J are TRBV28 and TRBJ2-7; D possibly matches TRBD1 or TRBD2 (5 bases each). This CDR3 is built from 15 residues. Trimming left V 4 bases short and J 4 bases short, with 17 bases between. The germline CDR1 and CDR2 sequences are MDHEN and SYDVKM. The CDR3 nucleotides read TGTGCCAGCAGTTCCCCCGCCGGGACGCAATACGAGCAGTACTTC. Amino acid sequence: CASSSPAGTQYEQYF.

The chain links TRBV7-2 to TRBJ2-5; TRBD2 agrees at 8 bases. Trimming removed 2 bases from V and 5 bases from J; junction bases left unmatched: 7. From germline, CDR1 is SGHTA and CDR2 FQGNSA. The CDR3 runs to 15 residues. The CDR3 DNA reads as TGTGCCAGCAGCTTAATACGGGGGGGGCCGGAGACCCAGTACTTC. Translation gives CASSLIRGGPETQYF.

The chain is built from TRBV11-2 and TRBJ2-1, with no clear D. Germline V gene sequence: CDR1 SGHAT, CDR2 FQNNGV. The CDR3 is 17 amino acids. Trimming stripped 5 bases from V and 3 bases from J, with 20 bases between. CDR3 in amino acids: CASSPMGSLSNYNEQFF. CDR3 nucleotide sequence: TGTGCCAGCAGCCCCATGGGATCCCTGAGTAACTACAATGAGCAGTTCTTC. Together with reference TRBV11-2 and TRBJ2-1, the CDR3 gives the full variable domain: EAGVAQSPRYKIIEKRQSVAFWCNPISGHATLYWYQQILGQGPKLLIQFQNNGVVDDSQLPKDRFSAERLKGVDSTLKIQPAKLEDSAVYLCASSPMGSLSNYNEQFFGPGTRLTVL.